This TCR beta chain was recovered during a study of identical twins. TCRdb called the 5' RACE reads again in MiXCR, with one record for every CDR3 protein. The sample shows roughly 720,000 distinct CDR3 sequences, 15% to 20% of them seen only once. Per germline, CDR1 DFQATT and CDR2 SNEGSKA (reference sequence). The ends lost 3 bases at V and 12 bases at J; junction bases unmatched: 9. The CDR3 consists of 13 residues. This clonotype was seen a few times. These sequences were also reported in another study, on T cells expressing NK-cell markers.

The TCR comes from a woman aged 18-29 years in good health. Sequencing was done on a sample of PBMCs. The genes are TRBV20-1 and TRBJ1-1; 11 bases map to TRBD1. The CDR3 nucleotides read TGCAGTGCTAGGGCCCGGGACAGGGGGAGATCTTTCTTT. Its protein is CSARARDRGRSFF.